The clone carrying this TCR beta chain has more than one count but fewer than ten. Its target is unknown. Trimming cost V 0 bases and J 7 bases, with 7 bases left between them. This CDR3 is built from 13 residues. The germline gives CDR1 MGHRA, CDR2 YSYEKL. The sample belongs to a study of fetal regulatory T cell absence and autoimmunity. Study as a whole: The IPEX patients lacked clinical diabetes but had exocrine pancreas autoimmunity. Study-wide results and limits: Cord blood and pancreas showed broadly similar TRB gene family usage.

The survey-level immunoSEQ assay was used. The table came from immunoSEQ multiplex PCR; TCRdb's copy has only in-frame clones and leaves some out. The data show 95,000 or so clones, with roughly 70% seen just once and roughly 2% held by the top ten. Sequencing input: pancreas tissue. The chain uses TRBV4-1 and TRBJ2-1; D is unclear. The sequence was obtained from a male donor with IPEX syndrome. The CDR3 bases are TGCGCCAGCAGCCAAGATCCCGTAAATGAGCAGTTCTTC. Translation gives CASSQDPVNEQFF.